The text below deals with one TCR beta chain. The antigen is not known. V gave up 0 bases and J gave up 4 bases, with 7 bases separating them. Germline V gives CDR1 SGDLS, CDR2 YYNGEE. This CDR3 is 13 amino acids long. The sample comes from a study of cytomegalovirus exposure and HLA in healthy donors. Study-level points and caveats: The classifier was said to identify cytomegalovirus status with high specificity and sensitivity. Most TCRs appeared rarely, but some public TCRs recurred in many donors. Three of the chains that were CMV-associated were confirmed in vitro to be specific for CMV antigens.

Assay used: immunoSEQ multiplex PCR; TCRdb lists only in-frame clones, some missing. The table shows 100,000 to 150,000 clones, with about 90% occurring only once. The J gene is TRBJ1-1, the V gene TRBV9, with D hard to call. Sequenced input: PBMCs. The receptor was isolated from a man aged 25 to 40 in good health and CMV-seronegative. This CDR3 is CASSVDEGTEAFF. CDR3 bases: TGTGCCAGCAGCGTAGATGAGGGCACTGAAGCTTTCTTT.